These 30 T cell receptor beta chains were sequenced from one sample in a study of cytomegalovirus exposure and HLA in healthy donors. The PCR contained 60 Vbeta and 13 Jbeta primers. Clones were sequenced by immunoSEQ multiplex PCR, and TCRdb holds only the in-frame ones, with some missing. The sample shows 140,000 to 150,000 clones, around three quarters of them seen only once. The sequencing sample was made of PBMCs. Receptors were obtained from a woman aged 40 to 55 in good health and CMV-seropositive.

The CDR3 sequence: CASSSVTGVHYGYTF. The CDR3 DNA sequence: TGTGCCAGCAGCTCCGTTACAGGGGTCCATTATGGCTACACCTTC. The chain is built from TRBV5-4 and TRBJ1-2; 7 bases are shared with TRBD1. The V and J ends lost 3 bases and 5 bases, in that order; junction bases with no gene match: 10. This CDR3 region has 15 residues. Germline V gene lookup returns CDR1 SGHNT and CDR2 YYREEE (reference sequence).

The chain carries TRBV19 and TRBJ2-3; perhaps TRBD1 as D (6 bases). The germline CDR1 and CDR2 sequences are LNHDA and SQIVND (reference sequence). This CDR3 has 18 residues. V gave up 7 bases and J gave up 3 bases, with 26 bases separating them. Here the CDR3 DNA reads TGTGCCAGTACACCGTGGCAGGGGTTCGGACCGCGAACAGATACGCAGTATTTT. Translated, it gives CASTPWQGFGPRTDTQYF.

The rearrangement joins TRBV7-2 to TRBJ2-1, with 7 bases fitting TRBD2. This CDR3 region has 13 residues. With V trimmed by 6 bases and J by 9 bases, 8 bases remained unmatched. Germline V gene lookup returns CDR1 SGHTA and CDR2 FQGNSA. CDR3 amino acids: CASRGTGGSEQFF. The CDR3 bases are TGTGCCAGCAGGGGTACGGGGGGTAGTGAGCAGTTCTTC.

This CDR3 reads CASIVGLARTDTQYF. The CDR3 coding sequence is TGTGCCAGCATTGTGGGACTAGCGCGAACAGATACGCAGTATTTT. V usage is TRBV2 and J usage is TRBJ2-3, with 10 positions matching TRBD2. The germline V gene has CDR1 SNHLY and CDR2 FYNNEI. This CDR3 comprises 15 residues. V dropped 7 bases and J dropped 3; count of bases not matched to a gene: 7.

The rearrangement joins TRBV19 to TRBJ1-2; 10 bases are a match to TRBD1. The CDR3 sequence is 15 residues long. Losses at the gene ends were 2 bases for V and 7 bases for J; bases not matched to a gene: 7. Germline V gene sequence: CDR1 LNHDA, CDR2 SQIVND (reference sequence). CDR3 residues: CASSISSGQGTGYTF. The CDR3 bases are TGTGCCAGTAGTATATCCTCGGGACAGGGGACTGGCTACACCTTC.

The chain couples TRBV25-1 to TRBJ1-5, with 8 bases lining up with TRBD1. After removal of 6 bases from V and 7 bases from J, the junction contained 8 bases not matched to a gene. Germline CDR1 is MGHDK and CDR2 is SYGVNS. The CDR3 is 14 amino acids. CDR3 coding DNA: TGTGCCAGCAGACAGACAGGGGCTGGCCAGCCCCAGCATTTT. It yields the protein CASRQTGAGQPQHF.

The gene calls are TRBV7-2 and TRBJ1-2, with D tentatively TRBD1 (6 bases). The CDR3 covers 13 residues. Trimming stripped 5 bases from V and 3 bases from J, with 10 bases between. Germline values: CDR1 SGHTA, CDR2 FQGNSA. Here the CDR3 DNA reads TGTGCCAGCAGCCCTGACAGGTACTATGGCTACACCTTC. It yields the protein CASSPDRYYGYTF.

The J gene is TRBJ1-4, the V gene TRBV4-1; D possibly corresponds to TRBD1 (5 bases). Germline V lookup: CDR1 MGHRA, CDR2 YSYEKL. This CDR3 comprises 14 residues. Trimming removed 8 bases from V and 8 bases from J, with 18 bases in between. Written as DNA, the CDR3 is TGCGCCAGCCGGGTGCCGGGCGGGGGAGAAAAACTGTTTTTT. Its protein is CASRVPGGGEKLFF.

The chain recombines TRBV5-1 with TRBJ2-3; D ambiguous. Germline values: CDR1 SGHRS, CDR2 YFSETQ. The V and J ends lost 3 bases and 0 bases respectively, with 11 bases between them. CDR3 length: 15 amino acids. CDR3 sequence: CASSSEPYSTDTQYF. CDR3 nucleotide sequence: TGCGCCAGCAGCTCGGAGCCCTATAGCACAGATACGCAGTATTTT.

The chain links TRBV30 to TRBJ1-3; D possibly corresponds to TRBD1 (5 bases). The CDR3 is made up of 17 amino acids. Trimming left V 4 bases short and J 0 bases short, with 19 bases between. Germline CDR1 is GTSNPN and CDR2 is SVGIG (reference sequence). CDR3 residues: CAWKRVTATDSGNTIYF. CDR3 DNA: TGTGCCTGGAAACGAGTGACAGCAACAGACTCTGGAAACACCATATATTTT.

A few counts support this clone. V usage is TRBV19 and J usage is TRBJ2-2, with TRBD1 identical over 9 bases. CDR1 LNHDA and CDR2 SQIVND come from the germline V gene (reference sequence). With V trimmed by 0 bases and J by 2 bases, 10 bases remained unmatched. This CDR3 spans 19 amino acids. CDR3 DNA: TGTGCCAGTAGTATAGATCTCCACAGGGGGCCCCTTAACACCGGGGAGCTGTTTTTT. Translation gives CASSIDLHRGPLNTGELFF.

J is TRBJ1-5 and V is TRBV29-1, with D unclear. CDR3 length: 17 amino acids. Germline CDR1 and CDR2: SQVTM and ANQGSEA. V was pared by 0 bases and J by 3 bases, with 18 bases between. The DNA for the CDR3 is TGCAGCGTTGAAGATCTCGTGGCTAGAGCGTACAATCAGCCCCAGCATTTT. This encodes CSVEDLVARAYNQPQHF.

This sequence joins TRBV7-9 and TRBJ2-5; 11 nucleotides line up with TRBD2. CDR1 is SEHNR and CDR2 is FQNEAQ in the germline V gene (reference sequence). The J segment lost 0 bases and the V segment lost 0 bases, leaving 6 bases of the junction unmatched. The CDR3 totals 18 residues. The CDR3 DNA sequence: TGTGCCAGCAGCTTAGCCCGACTAGCGGGGAGATACCAAGAGACCCAGTACTTC. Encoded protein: CASSLARLAGRYQETQYF.

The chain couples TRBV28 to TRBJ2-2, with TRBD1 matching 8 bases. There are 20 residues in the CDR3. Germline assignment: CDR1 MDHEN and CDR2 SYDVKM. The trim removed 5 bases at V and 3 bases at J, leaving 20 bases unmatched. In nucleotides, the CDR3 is TGTGCCAGCAGTCCACAAGTCTGGCCGCAGGGGGCGGACTACACCGGGGAGCTGTTTTTT. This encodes CASSPQVWPQGADYTGELFF.

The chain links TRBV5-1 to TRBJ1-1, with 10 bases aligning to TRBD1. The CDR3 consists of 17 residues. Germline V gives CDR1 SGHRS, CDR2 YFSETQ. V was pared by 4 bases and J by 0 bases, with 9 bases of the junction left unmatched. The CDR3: CASSPGTGERMNTEAFF. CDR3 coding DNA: TGCGCCAGCAGCCCCGGGACAGGGGAACGAATGAACACTGAAGCTTTCTTT.

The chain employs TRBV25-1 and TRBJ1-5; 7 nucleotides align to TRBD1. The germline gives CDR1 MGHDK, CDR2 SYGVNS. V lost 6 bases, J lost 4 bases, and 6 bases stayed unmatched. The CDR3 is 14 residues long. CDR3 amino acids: CASSQGVNNQPQHF. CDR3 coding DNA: TGTGCCAGCAGCCAGGGGGTAAATAATCAGCCCCAGCATTTT. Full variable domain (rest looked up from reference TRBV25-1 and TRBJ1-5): EADIYQTPRYLVIGTGKKITLECSQTMGHDKMYWYQQDPGMELHLIHYSYGVNSTEKGDLSSESTVSRIRTEHFPLTLESARPSHTSQYLCASSQGVNNQPQHFGDGTRLSIL.

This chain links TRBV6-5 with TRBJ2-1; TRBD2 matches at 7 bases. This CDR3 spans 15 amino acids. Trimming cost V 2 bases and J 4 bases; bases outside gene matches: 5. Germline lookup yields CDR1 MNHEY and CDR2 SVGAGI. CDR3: CASSYVASGYNEQFF. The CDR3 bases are TGTGCCAGCAGTTACGTAGCTAGCGGATACAATGAGCAGTTCTTC.

CDR3: CASSPLDSSSGNTIYF. CDR3 DNA: TGTGCCAGCTCACCTCTGGACTCAAGCTCTGGAAACACCATATATTTT. The chain carries TRBV18 and TRBJ1-3, with unresolved D. CDR3 size: 16 residues. Trimming stripped 3 bases from V and 0 bases from J, with 12 bases between. CDR1 and CDR2 (germline): KGHSH, LQKENI.

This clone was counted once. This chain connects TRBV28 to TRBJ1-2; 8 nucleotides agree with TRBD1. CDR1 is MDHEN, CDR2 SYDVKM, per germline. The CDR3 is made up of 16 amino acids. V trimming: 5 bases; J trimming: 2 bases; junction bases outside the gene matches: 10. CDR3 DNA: TGTGCCAGCAGTCCCCCCCCAGGGGGCCAAAACTATGGCTACACCTTC. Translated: CASSPPPGGQNYGYTF.

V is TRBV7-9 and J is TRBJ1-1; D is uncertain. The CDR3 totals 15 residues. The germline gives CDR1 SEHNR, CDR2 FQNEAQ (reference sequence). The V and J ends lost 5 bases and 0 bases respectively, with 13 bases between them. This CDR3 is CASSPELILNTEAFF. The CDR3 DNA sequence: TGTGCCAGCAGCCCAGAACTAATTTTGAACACTGAAGCTTTCTTT.

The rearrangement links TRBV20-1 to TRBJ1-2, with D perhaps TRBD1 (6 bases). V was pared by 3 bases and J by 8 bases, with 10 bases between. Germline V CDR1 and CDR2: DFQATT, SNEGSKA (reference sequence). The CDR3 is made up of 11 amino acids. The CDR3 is CSASRQGGYTF. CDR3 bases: TGCAGTGCTAGCCGGCAGGGGGGCTACACCTTC.

Here the CDR3 DNA reads TGTGCCAGCAGCTTGGGACAAAGCTCCTACGAGCAGTACTTC. Residues: CASSLGQSSYEQYF. This chain joins TRBV5-6 and TRBJ2-7; D is uncertain. Germline V gene data show CDR1 as SGHDT and CDR2 as YYEEEE. Trimming stripped 0 bases from V and 0 bases from J, with 7 bases between. The length of the CDR3 is 14 residues.

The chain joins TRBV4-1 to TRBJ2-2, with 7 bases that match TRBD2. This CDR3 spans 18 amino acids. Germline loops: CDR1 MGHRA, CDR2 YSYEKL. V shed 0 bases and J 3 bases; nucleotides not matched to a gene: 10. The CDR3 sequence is CASSQDLVGGGDTGELFF. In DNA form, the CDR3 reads TGCGCCAGCAGCCAAGATCTGGTGGGCGGGGGAGACACCGGGGAGCTGTTTTTT.

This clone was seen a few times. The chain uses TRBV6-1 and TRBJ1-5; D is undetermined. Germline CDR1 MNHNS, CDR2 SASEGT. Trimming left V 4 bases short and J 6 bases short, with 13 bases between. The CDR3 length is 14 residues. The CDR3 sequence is CASSGLSSGQPQHF. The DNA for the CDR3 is TGTGCCAGCAGTGGACTCAGTTCGGGTCAGCCCCAGCATTTT.

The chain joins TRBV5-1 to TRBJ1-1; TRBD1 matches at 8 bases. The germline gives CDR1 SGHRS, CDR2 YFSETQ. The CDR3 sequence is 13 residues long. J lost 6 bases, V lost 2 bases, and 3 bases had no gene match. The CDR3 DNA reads TGCGCCAGCAGCTTAGGACAGGGTTCTGAAGCTTTCTTT. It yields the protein CASSLGQGSEAFF.

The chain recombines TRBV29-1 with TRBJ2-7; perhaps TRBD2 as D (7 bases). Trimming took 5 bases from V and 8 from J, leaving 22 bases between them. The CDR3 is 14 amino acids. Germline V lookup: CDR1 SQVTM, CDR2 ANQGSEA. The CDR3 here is CSVRPGEAGNKQYF. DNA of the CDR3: TGCAGCGTTCGTCCAGGGGAAGCGGGGAATAAGCAGTACTTC.

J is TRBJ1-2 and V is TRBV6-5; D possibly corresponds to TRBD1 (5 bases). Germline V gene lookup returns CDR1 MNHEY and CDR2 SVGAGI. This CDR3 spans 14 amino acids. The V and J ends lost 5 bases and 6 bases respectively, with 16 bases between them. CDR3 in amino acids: CASSPPQGGHGYTF. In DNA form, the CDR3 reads TGTGCCAGCAGTCCTCCTCAGGGAGGTCATGGCTACACCTTC.

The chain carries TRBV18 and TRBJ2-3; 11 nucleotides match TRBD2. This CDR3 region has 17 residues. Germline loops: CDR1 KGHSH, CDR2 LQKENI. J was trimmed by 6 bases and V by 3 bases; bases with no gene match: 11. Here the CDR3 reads CASSPISLSGGADTQYF. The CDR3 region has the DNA TGTGCCAGCTCACCTATATCACTTAGCGGGGGGGCCGATACGCAGTATTTT.

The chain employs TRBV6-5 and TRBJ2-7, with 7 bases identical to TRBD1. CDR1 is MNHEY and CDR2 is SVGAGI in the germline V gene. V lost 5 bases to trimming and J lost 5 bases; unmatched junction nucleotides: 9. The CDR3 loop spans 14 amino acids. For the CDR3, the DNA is TGTGCCAGCAGTCAGACAGGGCGCAAGGACGAGCAGTACTTC. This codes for CASSQTGRKDEQYF.

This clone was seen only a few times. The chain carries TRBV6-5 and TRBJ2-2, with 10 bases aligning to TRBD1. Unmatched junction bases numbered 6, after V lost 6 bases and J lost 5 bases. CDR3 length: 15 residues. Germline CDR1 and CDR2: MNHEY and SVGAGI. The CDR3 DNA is TGTGCCAGCAGGCATGGGACAGGGGCGACCGGGGAGCTGTTTTTT. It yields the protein CASRHGTGATGELFF.